Included here is one T cell receptor (beta chain) sequence, with context. Antigen unknown. The data derive from a study of cytomegalovirus exposure and HLA in healthy donors. Study findings and constraints: Per published accounts, TCR beta sequences correctly predicted the HLA-A and HLA-B alleles of most subjects.

V lost 5 bases and J lost 5; bases outside the gene matches: 5. The CDR3 consists of 15 residues. Germline assignment: CDR1 ENHRY and CDR2 SYGVKD. Donors counted as nominally healthy when sampled, yet unrecorded immune exposures were likely. PCR employed 60 Vbeta and 13 Jbeta primers. The table came from immunoSEQ multiplex PCR; TCRdb's copy has only in-frame clones and leaves some out. The data show more than 150,000 clones, roughly 87% seen once. The J gene is TRBJ1-4, the V gene TRBV10-3; TRBD1 matches at 10 bases. This receptor was taken from a girl under three years old in good health and CMV-seronegative. The sample taken for sequencing was PBMCs. This CDR3 is CAISNPGQGNEKLFF. For the CDR3, the DNA is TGTGCCATCAGTAACCCGGGACAGGGGAATGAAAAACTGTTTTTT.